A selection of T cell receptor beta chains follows, all from one sample in a study of T cells in Graves' hyperthyroidism and ophthalmopathy. MiXCR, applied by TCRdb to the multiplex PCR reads, yields one record per CDR3 protein. The sample records more than 550,000 distinct CDR3 sequences, 15% to 20% being singletons. Sequenced: blood. These receptors were obtained from a man in his forties or fifties with Graves' hyperthyroidism. CDR3s include the opening cysteine and the closing phenylalanine or tryptophan. Fields, in order: J gene, V gene, clone size, D gene, CDR3 DNA, CDR3 protein. D genes are given only for firm matches. Clone size, where shown, is once, few, many, or a class for clones that have expanded.

>TRBJ2-3|TRBV12-3/TRBV12-4|many|TRBD2
TGTGCCAGCAGGAAGACTAGCGGGGAGGGAGATACGCAGTATTTT
CASRKTSGEGDTQYF
>TRBJ2-3|TRBV29-1|few|.
TGCAGCGTTGAGGGGGTATTGGTGGGCACAGATACGCAGTATTTT
CSVEGVLVGTDTQYF
>TRBJ1-1|TRBV6-2/TRBV6-3|many|TRBD1
TGTGCCACCCTCTCTTGGGACAGGGGGGAGACTGAAGCTTTCTTT
CATLSWDRGETEAFF
>TRBJ2-1|TRBV6-2/TRBV6-3|.|.
TGTGCCAGCAGGGAACTAGAAGCGGCCGGTGAGCAGTTCTTC
CASRELEAAGEQFF
>TRBJ2-7|TRBV20-1|.|.
TGCGGTGCTGGCCGACTAGGGCCATACGAGCAGTACTTC
CGAGRLGPYEQYF
>TRBJ1-6|TRBV19|.|.
TGTGCCACCATGGACACCTATAATTCACCCCTCCACTTT
CATMDTYNSPLHF
>TRBJ2-1|TRBV30|few|.
TGTGCCTGGAGTGTAAAGTATGAGCAGTTCTTC
CAWSVKYEQFF
>TRBJ2-5|TRBV4-3|.|TRBD2
TGCGCCAGCAGCCAAGATAGCGGGAGGGCCCTCGGGGAGACCCAGTACTTC
CASSQDSGRALGETQYF
>TRBJ2-7|TRBV7-2|many|.
TGTGCCAGCAGCTTAATATCAAACACCAACTACGAGCAGTACTTC
CASSLISNTNYEQYF
>TRBJ2-1|TRBV30|.|.
TGTGCCTTCAACACAGCGAAGCTGTACAATGAGCAGTTCTTC
CAFNTAKLYNEQFF
>TRBJ2-7|TRBV3-1|.|.
TGTGCCAGCTGCGCCATTCGTGATGGGTGCGAGCAGTACTTC
CASCAIRDGCEQYF
>TRBJ2-5|TRBV10-1|few|TRBD2
TGCGCCAGCAGTGAGCGTAGCGGGGGCCAAGAGACCCAGTACTTC
CASSERSGGQETQYF
>TRBJ1-4|TRBV19|.|.
TGTGCCAGCGCTGACGGTGCAACTAATGAAAAACTGTTTTTT
CASADGATNEKLFF
>TRBJ1-5|TRBV20-1|few|.
TGCAGTGCTAGTACCAGTGGAGATAGCAATCAGCCCCAGCATTTT
CSASTSGDSNQPQHF
>TRBJ2-4|TRBV3-1|many|.
TGTGCCAGCAGCCAAGACAGAACCCTGGGTAACATTCAGTACTTC
CASSQDRTLGNIQYF
>TRBJ2-7|TRBV7-2|few|.
TGTGCCAGCAGCTTAAGGCGGGGTGGCTACGAGCAGTACTTC
CASSLRRGGYEQYF
>TRBJ2-7|TRBV3-1|.|TRBD2
TGTGCCAGCAGCCAAGTAGGCGGGAGAGCTTACGAGCAGTACTTC
CASSQVGGRAYEQYF
>TRBJ1-2|TRBV12-3/TRBV12-4|many|TRBD1
TGTGCCAGCAGTTTCTTCAGCGCCGGGACAGGCTTTTCCTATGGCTACACCTTC
CASSFFSAGTGFSYGYTF